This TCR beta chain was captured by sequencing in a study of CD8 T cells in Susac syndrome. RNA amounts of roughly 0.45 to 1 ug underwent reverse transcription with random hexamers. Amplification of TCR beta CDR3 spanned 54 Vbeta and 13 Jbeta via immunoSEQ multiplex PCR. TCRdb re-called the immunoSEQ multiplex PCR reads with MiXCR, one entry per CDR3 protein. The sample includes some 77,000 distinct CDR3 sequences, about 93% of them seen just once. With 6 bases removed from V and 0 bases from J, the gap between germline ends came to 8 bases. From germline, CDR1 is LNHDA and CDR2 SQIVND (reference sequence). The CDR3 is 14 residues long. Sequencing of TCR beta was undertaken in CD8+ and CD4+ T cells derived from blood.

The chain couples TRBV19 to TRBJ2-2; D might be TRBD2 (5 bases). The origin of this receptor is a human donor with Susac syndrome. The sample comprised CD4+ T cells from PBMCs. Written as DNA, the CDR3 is TGTGCCAGTAGATTCGGGACGAACACCGGGGAGCTGTTTTTT. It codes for CASRFGTNTGELFF.